One and the same sample provided the 4 T cell receptor beta chains below, sequenced in a study of regulatory T cells in long-lasting Graves disease. Through Arm-PCR of CDR3 regions and iRepertoire HTBI primers, TCR beta libraries were built. TCRdb passed the multiplex PCR reads through MiXCR, listing each CDR3 protein once. The sample has around 450,000 distinct CDR3 sequences, approximately 16% seen once. The sample's time point: newly diagnosed GD, antithyroid drugs for less than 3 months. PBMC RNA was the source of the TCR library. These data also featured in a second study, about T cells in Graves' hyperthyroidism and ophthalmopathy.

The sequencing used peripheral blood mononuclear cells (PBMCs), collected at new diagnosis, from a patient treated with antithyroid drugs. The receptors were gathered from a middle-aged woman with Graves disease.

A few counts support this clonotype. CDR3 residues: CASSRGTSGYGSYEQYF. The DNA of the CDR3 is TGTGCCAGTAGTAGAGGAACCTCAGGGTACGGCTCCTACGAGCAGTACTTC. The genes are TRBV19 and TRBJ2-7, with a weak D call TRBD1 (5 bases). The CDR3 spans 17 residues. Trimming took off 4 bases at V and 0 bases at J, with 19 bases between the two ends. Germline loops: CDR1 LNHDA, CDR2 SQIVND (reference sequence).

In its sample, this clonotype was seen a few times. The rearrangement joins TRBV5-1 to TRBJ2-1, with 12 bases identical to TRBD2. Germline V CDR1 and CDR2: SGHRS, YFSETQ. The CDR3 has 15 amino acids. J gave up 8 bases and V 1 base, and 4 bases lay outside the gene matches. The CDR3, as DNA: TGCGCCAGCAGCTTGACGTCTAGCGGGGGGGATGAGCAGTTCTTC. Residues: CASSLTSSGGDEQFF. Full variable domain (outside the CDR3, taken from reference TRBV5-1 and TRBJ2-1): KAGVTQTPRYLIKTRGQQVTLSCSPISGHRSVSWYQQTPGQGLQFLFEYFSETQRNKGNFPGRFSGRQFSNSRSEMNVSTLELGDSALYLCASSLTSSGGDEQFFGPGTRLTVL.

V gene TRBV28 combines with J gene TRBJ2-7; 10 nucleotides line up with TRBD2. V dropped 2 bases and J dropped 6; count of bases not matched to a gene: 7. Germline values: CDR1 MDHEN, CDR2 SYDVKM. The length of the CDR3 is 15 residues. CDR3 nucleotides: TGTGCCAGCAGTTTAGGACTAGCGGAAGCAAGCGAGCAGTACTTC. Encoded protein: CASSLGLAEASEQYF. The complete variable domain, with remaining parts taken from reference TRBV28 and TRBJ2-7, reads DVKVTQSSRYLVKRTGEKVFLECVQDMDHENMFWYRQDPGLGLRLIYFSYDVKMKEKGDIPEGYSVSREKKERFSLILESASTNQTSMYLCASSLGLAEASEQYFGPGTRLTVT.

At least ten counts were recorded for this clonotype. The chain has TRBV10-3 and TRBJ1-2; no reliable D call. Trimming shortened V by 7 bases and J by 0 bases, and 9 bases separated the two germline ends. Germline CDR1 and CDR2: ENHRY and SYGVKD. The CDR3 length is 13 residues. This chain's CDR3 is CAIMPEPNYGYTF. The CDR3, as DNA: TGTGCCATCATGCCTGAACCTAACTATGGCTACACCTTC.